The 28 T cell receptor beta chains reported below all come from one sample, sequenced in a study of identical twins. A single record per CDR3 protein comes from TCRdb applying MiXCR to the 5' RACE reads. The repertoire holds 410,000 or so distinct CDR3 sequences, about a fifth seen once, with 9% to 15% in the top ten. The sample consisted of naive T cells sorted from blood. All receptors derive from a man aged 50-59 years in good health.

Points on this clonotype: Being one base from a much bigger clone, this may be a read error. The chain links TRBV27 to TRBJ1-5; weak D call: TRBD1 (6 bases). The CDR3 consists of 14 residues. V dropped 3 bases and J dropped 6 bases, with 12 bases sitting between them. The V gene's germline CDR1 is MNHEY and CDR2 SMNVEV (reference sequence). The CDR3 nucleotides are TGTGCCAGCAGTTTTCGGGGGCAGGTTCAGCCCCAGCATTTT. Translated, it gives CASSFRGQVQPQHF.

This clonotype was seen once. The CDR3 DNA sequence: TGTGCCAGCAGCTTAGATCAGTACTTC. Residues: CASSLDQYF. The chain carries TRBV11-2 and TRBJ2-5; D is unclear. The CDR3 sequence is 9 residues long. In germline, CDR1 is SGHAT, CDR2 FQNNGV. The germline V and J ends were trimmed by 0 bases and 11 bases, with 1 base remaining between them.

In this sample, this clonotype turned up many times. The chain is built from TRBV29-1 and TRBJ1-4, with D unclear. The V end lost 3 bases, the J end lost 1 base, and 12 bases lay between the germline ends. From germline, CDR1 is SQVTM and CDR2 ANQGSEA. The CDR3 contains 15 residues. The CDR3 bases are TGCAGCGTTGACAGCGGCGGAGGAACTAATGAAAAACTGTTTTTT. This sequence encodes CSVDSGGGTNEKLFF. Full variable domain (rest looked up from reference TRBV29-1 and TRBJ1-4): SAVISQKPSRDICQRGTSLTIQCQVDSQVTMMFWYRQQPGQSLTLIATANQGSEATYESGFVIDKFPISRPNLTFSTLTVSNMSPEDSSIYLCSVDSGGGTNEKLFFGSGTQLSVL.

This clonotype has ten or more counts. V usage is TRBV20-1 and J usage is TRBJ1-5; 7 bases are shared with TRBD1. V lost 4 bases and J lost 0; bases outside the gene matches: 6. Germline CDR1 reads DFQATT; CDR2 reads SNEGSKA (reference sequence). This CDR3 contains 15 residues. The CDR3 spells CSAIHGTDSNQPQHF. The CDR3 coding sequence is TGCAGTGCTATCCACGGGACAGATAGCAATCAGCCCCAGCATTTT.

Many counts were recorded for this clonotype. This rearrangement joins TRBV18 to TRBJ1-5, with 9 bases aligning to TRBD1. The CDR3 is 16 residues long. After removal of 4 bases from V and 6 bases from J, the junction contained 10 bases not matched to a gene. Germline assignment: CDR1 KGHSH and CDR2 LQKENI. The CDR3 reads CASSRDATGGGQPQHF. Written as DNA, the CDR3 is TGTGCCAGCTCACGAGACGCGACAGGGGGAGGTCAGCCCCAGCATTTT. Combining the CDR3 with reference TRBV18 and TRBJ1-5 gives the whole variable domain NAGVMQNPRHLVRRRGQEARLRCSPMKGHSHVYWYRQLPEEGLKFMVYLQKENIIDESGMPKERFSAEFPKEGPSILRIQQVVRGDSAAYFCASSRDATGGGQPQHFGDGTRLSIL.

The table lists this clonotype with many counts. One junction end disagrees with the germline gene, perhaps due to a read error. The chain carries TRBV5-1 and TRBJ2-2; no definite D call. The CDR3 spans 11 residues. The germline V gene has CDR1 SGHRS and CDR2 YFSETQ. The CDR3 spells CASSSTGELFF. Written as DNA, the CDR3 is TGTGCCAGCAGTTCAACCGGGGAGCTGTTTTTT.

V is TRBV15 and J is TRBJ2-1; 8 bases match TRBD2. With V trimmed by 5 bases and J by 8 bases, 8 bases remained unmatched. Germline V lookup: CDR1 LNHNV, CDR2 YYDKDF (reference sequence). The CDR3 has 14 residues. The CDR3 DNA reads as TGTGCCACCAGCTGGGCGGGGGGCAGCTATGAGCAGTTCTTC. This translates into CATSWAGGSYEQFF.

The chain combines TRBV20-1 with TRBJ1-2; D remains unclear. The CDR3 spans 12 residues. The germline V gene has CDR1 DFQATT and CDR2 SNEGSKA (reference sequence). V lost 3 bases to trimming and J lost 2 bases, with 7 bases between them. The CDR3 nucleotides are TGCAGTGCTAGGCATCTCAACTATGGCTACACCTTC. Translation gives CSARHLNYGYTF.

The chain couples TRBV2 to TRBJ2-1; no reliable D call. The CDR3 covers 14 residues. From germline, CDR1 is SNHLY and CDR2 FYNNEI. DNA of the CDR3: TGTGCTTCCTGTGTGCGGAACTCCTACAATGAGCAGTTCTTC. It codes for CASCVRNSYNEQFF.

This clonotype was detected only a few times. This chain connects TRBV30 to TRBJ2-7, with D possibly matching TRBD2 (6 bases). The CDR3 has 14 amino acids. The germline gives CDR1 GTSNPN, CDR2 SVGIG (reference sequence). V was shortened by 5 bases and J by 0 bases, with 14 bases between the two germline ends. The CDR3 nucleotides are TGTGCCTGGCATTACGGGACTTTCTCCTACGAGCAGTACTTC. Amino acid sequence: CAWHYGTFSYEQYF. The full variable domain, in which reference TRBV30 and TRBJ2-7 provide the parts outside the CDR3, is SQTIHQWPATLVQPVGSPLSLECTVEGTSNPNLYWYRQAAGRGLQLLFYSVGIGQISSEVPQNLSASRPQDRQFILSSKKLLLSDSGFYLCAWHYGTFSYEQYFGPGTRLTVT.

Only one count was recorded for this clonotype. This chain joins TRBV11-1 and TRBJ2-7; either TRBD1 or TRBD2 may supply D (5 bases each). Germline values: CDR1 SGHAT, CDR2 FQDESV (reference sequence). The length of the CDR3 is 15 residues. The ends were cut back, 2 bases at V and 4 bases at J, with 15 bases in the middle. The CDR3 region has the DNA TGTGCCAGCAGCTTACTGACAGCAAGGACTTACGAGCAGTACTTC. This encodes CASSLLTARTYEQYF.

V usage is TRBV29-1 and J usage is TRBJ2-7; D remains unclear. The length of the CDR3 is 11 residues. V was clipped by 4 bases and J by 3 bases, with 7 bases between them. The germline CDR1 and CDR2 sequences are SQVTM and ANQGSEA. The CDR3 spells CSVGRDYEQYF. The CDR3 DNA reads as TGCAGCGTTGGTAGGGACTACGAGCAGTACTTC.

This rearrangement joins TRBV15 to TRBJ1-1, with D perhaps matching TRBD1 (5 bases). The CDR3 length is 14 residues. The germline CDR1 and CDR2 sequences are LNHNV and YYDKDF (reference sequence). The V and J ends lost 1 base and 2 bases respectively, with 8 bases between them. CDR3 region: CATSRGTINTEAFF. As DNA, the CDR3 is TGTGCCACCAGCAGAGGGACAATCAACACTGAAGCTTTCTTT.

This clonotype occurred many times. J is TRBJ2-1 and V is TRBV5-1, with 13 bases fitting TRBD2. The J segment lost 6 bases and the V segment lost 3 bases, leaving 3 bases of the junction unmatched. The length of the CDR3 is 15 residues. Germline V gives CDR1 SGHRS, CDR2 YFSETQ. The CDR3 loop reads CASSSLAGGINEQFF. CDR3 in DNA: TGCGCCAGCAGCTCACTAGCGGGGGGGATCAATGAGCAGTTCTTC.

The sample holds a few counts of this clonotype. The V gene is TRBV5-1, the J gene TRBJ2-3, with no clear D. The V end lost 4 bases, the J end lost 7 bases, and 10 bases lay between the germline ends. This CDR3 contains 12 residues. Germline assignment: CDR1 SGHRS and CDR2 YFSETQ. CDR3 DNA sequence: TGCGCCAGCAGCCCGACTGGTAATACGCAGTATTTT. Residues: CASSPTGNTQYF.

This chain links TRBV5-1 with TRBJ2-3, with D possibly being TRBD2 (5 bases). Germline CDR1 reads SGHRS; CDR2 reads YFSETQ. The V and J ends lost 4 bases and 5 bases respectively, with 14 bases between them. CDR3 length: 14 amino acids. This CDR3 is CASSLRTLGDTQYF. The CDR3 region has the DNA TGCGCCAGCAGCCTCAGGACTTTGGGAGATACGCAGTATTTT.

The chain employs TRBV29-1 and TRBJ1-5; D gene uncertain. The CDR3 covers 13 residues. V was clipped by 1 base and J by 2 bases, with 6 bases between them. The germline CDR1 and CDR2 sequences are SQVTM and ANQGSEA. CDR3 protein: CSVEGTGNQPQHF. CDR3 in DNA: TGCAGCGTTGAAGGGACGGGCAATCAGCCCCAGCATTTT.

This rearrangement joins TRBV7-9 to TRBJ1-2, with D possibly TRBD1 on 5 matching bases. This CDR3 spans 14 amino acids. Germline loops: CDR1 SEHNR, CDR2 FQNEAQ (reference sequence). Trimming left V 5 bases short and J 4 bases short, with 14 bases between. CDR3 residues: CASSPGTWGYGYTF. As DNA, the CDR3 is TGTGCCAGCAGCCCCGGGACCTGGGGCTATGGCTACACCTTC.

The gene calls are TRBV5-5 and TRBJ1-2; unclear D gene. V lost 4 bases to trimming and J lost 4 bases, with 14 bases between them. Germline CDR1 is SGHKS and CDR2 is YYEKEE (reference sequence). This CDR3 has 14 residues. The CDR3 DNA reads TGTGCCAGCAGCCCGAATATAGACTTCTATGGCTACACCTTC. Protein: CASSPNIDFYGYTF. Complete variable domain (other parts from reference TRBV5-5 and TRBJ1-2): DAGVTQSPTHLIKTRGQQVTLRCSPISGHKSVSWYQQVLGQGPQFIFQYYEKEERGRGNFPDRFSARQFPNYSSELNVNALLLGDSALYLCASSPNIDFYGYTFGSGTRLTVV.

As to this clonotype: One end of the junction fails to match germline, which may point to a read error. CDR3 in DNA: TGTGCCAGCAGTCACGGAGGACTCCAGAGGTTC. It codes for CASSHGGLQRF. The V and J genes are TRBV6-5 and TRBJ2-5, with D maybe TRBD2 (5 bases). The CDR3 consists of 11 residues. Germline-derived CDR1 and CDR2 are MNHEY and SVGAGI.

The table lists this clonotype with many counts. This chain links TRBV29-1 with TRBJ2-3; D remains ambiguous. This CDR3 is built from 13 residues. Trimming left V 6 bases short and J 5 bases short, with 15 bases between. CDR1 SQVTM and CDR2 ANQGSEA come from the germline V gene. Here the CDR3 DNA reads TGCAGCGTCACGCCCGGGTCTGGAGATACGCAGTATTTT. This gives the protein CSVTPGSGDTQYF.

This clonotype was picked up many times. J is TRBJ2-1 and V is TRBV5-1; D unresolved. The CDR3 has 13 residues. Trimming shortened V by 7 bases and J by 7 bases, and 15 bases separated the two germline ends. Germline CDR1 reads SGHRS; CDR2 reads YFSETQ. CDR3 region: CASHSMSGNEQFF. The CDR3 DNA sequence: TGCGCCAGCCATAGCATGTCTGGGAATGAGCAGTTCTTC.

The V call is TRBV30, the J call TRBJ2-5, with a possible D match to TRBD2 (5 bases). V lost 2 bases and J 4 bases, leaving 8 bases between the germline ends. The CDR3 runs 12 residues. Germline CDR1 is GTSNPN and CDR2 is SVGIG (reference sequence). This CDR3 is CAWSSLGETQYF. The CDR3 bases are TGTGCCTGGAGTTCACTAGGAGAGACCCAGTACTTC.

This chain uses TRBV6-1 with TRBJ2-7; TRBD1 aligns across 9 bases. Germline lookup yields CDR1 MNHNS and CDR2 SASEGT. This CDR3 region has 15 residues. The V segment lost 6 bases and the J segment 3 bases; nucleotides outside the gene matches: 9. CDR3 residues: CASSFDRGYNYEQYF. In DNA form, the CDR3 reads TGTGCCAGCAGCTTCGACAGGGGGTATAACTACGAGCAGTACTTC.

Here the CDR3 reads CASSKVEDREPSYEQYF. The CDR3 bases are TGTGCCAGCAGCAAAGTAGAAGACAGGGAACCCTCCTACGAGCAGTACTTC. J is TRBJ2-7 and V is TRBV21-1; whether TRBD1, the table's D call, matches the DNA was not checked. TRBV21-1 is marked as a pseudogene. This CDR3 is 17 amino acids long.

This clonotype came up many times. V and J are TRBV7-9 and TRBJ2-7; D ambiguous. CDR3 length equals 15 residues. Trimming took off 1 base at V and 3 bases at J, with 13 bases between the two ends. From germline, CDR1 is SEHNR and CDR2 FQNEAQ (reference sequence). The CDR3 bases are TGTGCCAGCAGCTTAGGGGCGACCCAAGACTACGAGCAGTACTTC. Translation: CASSLGATQDYEQYF.

This clonotype was counted a few times. The V and J genes are TRBV20-1 and TRBJ2-7; 7 bases are a match to TRBD2. The junction had 13 bases not matched to a gene; V was cut back by 2 bases and J by 3 bases. This CDR3 is built from 16 residues. Germline CDR1 DFQATT, CDR2 SNEGSKA (reference sequence). The CDR3 DNA sequence: TGCAGTGCTAGACAACGGGGAGCGGGATCGTACTACGAGCAGTACTTC. Translation: CSARQRGAGSYYEQYF.

This clonotype was recorded a few times. This chain uses TRBV24-1 with TRBJ2-1; 10 nucleotides match TRBD2. This CDR3 is built from 18 residues. With 5 bases clipped from V and 6 bases from J, the junction kept 15 bases outside the gene matches. From germline, CDR1 is KGHDR and CDR2 SFDVKD. CDR3 coding DNA: TGTGCCACCAGTGGGGGCGGGCTAGCGGGAGAAACGCCCAATGAGCAGTTCTTC. Its protein product is CATSGGGLAGETPNEQFF.